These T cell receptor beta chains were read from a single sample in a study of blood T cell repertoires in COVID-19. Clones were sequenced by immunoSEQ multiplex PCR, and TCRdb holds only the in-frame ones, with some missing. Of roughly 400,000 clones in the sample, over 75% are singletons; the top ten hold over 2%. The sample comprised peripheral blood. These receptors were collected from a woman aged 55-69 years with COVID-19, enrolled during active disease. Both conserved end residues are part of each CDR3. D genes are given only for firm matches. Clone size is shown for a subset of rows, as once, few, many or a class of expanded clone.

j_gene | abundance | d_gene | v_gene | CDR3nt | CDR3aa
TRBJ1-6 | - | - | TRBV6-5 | TGTGCCAGCAGTTACTCGAGGGCCCGGGGTTCACCCCTCCACTTT | CASSYSRARGSPLHF
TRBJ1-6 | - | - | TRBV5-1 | TGCGCCAGCAGCGAGGCGGATAATTCACCCCTCCACTTT | CASSEADNSPLHF
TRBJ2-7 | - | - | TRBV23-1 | TGCGCCAGCAGTCAATCTAAGGCAGTAGCTGGCGAGCAGTACTTC | CASSQSKAVAGEQYF
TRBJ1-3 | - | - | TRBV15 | TGTGCCACCAGCAGAGATCAGGGCCCTGGAAACACCATATATTTT | CATSRDQGPGNTIYF
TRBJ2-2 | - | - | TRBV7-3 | TGTGCCAGCAGCTTATCTTCGGGGGTTAACACCGGGGAGCTGTTTTTT | CASSLSSGVNTGELFF
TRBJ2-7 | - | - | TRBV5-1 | TGCGCCAGCAGCTTGAACTCCGGGAGTCACTACGAGCAGTACTTC | CASSLNSGSHYEQYF
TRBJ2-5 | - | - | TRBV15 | TGTGCCACCAGCGGGACTGCCCAAGAGACCCAGTACTTC | CATSGTAQETQYF
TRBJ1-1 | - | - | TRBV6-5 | TGTGCCAGCAGTTATCTGGCTGGGAACACTGAAGCTTTCTTT | CASSYLAGNTEAFF
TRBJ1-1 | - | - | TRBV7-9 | TGTGCCAGCAGCTTAGTGCCGGAGATGGGAGCTTTCTTT | CASSLVPEMGAFF
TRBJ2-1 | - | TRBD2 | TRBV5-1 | TGCGCCAGCAGCTCCTGGACTAGCGGGGGGGCAAATGAGCAGTTCTTC | CASSSWTSGGANEQFF
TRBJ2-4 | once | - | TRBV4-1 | TGCGCCAGCAGCCCACCAGGGGAGCGGGCCAAAAACATTCAGTACTTC | CASSPPGERAKNIQYF
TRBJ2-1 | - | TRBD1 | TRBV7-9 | TGTGCCAGCAGTTACCGGGACAGCTACAATGAGCAGTTCTTC | CASSYRDSYNEQFF
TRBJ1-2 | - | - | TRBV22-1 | TGTCCTGGGAGCGCAAGGGAGGGGAATGGCTACACCTTC | CPGSAREGNGYTF
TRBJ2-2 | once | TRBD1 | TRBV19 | TGTGCCAGTGAGACAGGGGCCGCGAACACCGGGGAGCTGTTTTTT | CASETGAANTGELFF
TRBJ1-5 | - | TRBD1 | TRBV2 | TGTGCCAGCAGCGCAGACAGGGCTGGGCCCCAGCATTTT | CASSADRAGPQHF
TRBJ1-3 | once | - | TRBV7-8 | TGTGCCAGCAGCTTATTTAGAAGTAGCTCTGGAAACACCATATATTTT | CASSLFRSSSGNTIYF
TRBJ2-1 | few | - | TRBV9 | TGTGCCAGCAGCGCCAGAGGACTGCCCTTTGAGCAGTTCTTC | CASSARGLPFEQFF
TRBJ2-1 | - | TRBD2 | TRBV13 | TGTGCCAGCAGCTGGACTAGAAATTCCTACAATGAGCAGTTCTTC | CASSWTRNSYNEQFF
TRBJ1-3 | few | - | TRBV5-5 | TGTGCCAGCAGCCGGGAGGCGAGGAGCTCTGGAAACACCATATATTTT | CASSREARSSGNTIYF
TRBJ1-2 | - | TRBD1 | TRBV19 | TGTGCCAGTAACTTACAGGGGATCTATGGCTACACCTTC | CASNLQGIYGYTF
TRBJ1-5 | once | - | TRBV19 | TGTGCCAGTTCGACAGGTTCTGGCAATCAGCCCCAGCATTTT | CASSTGSGNQPQHF
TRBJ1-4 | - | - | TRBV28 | TGTGCCAGCACCGCCCCCGGGTCAACTAATGAAAAACTGTTTTTT | CASTAPGSTNEKLFF
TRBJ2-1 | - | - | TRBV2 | TGTGCCAGCAGTGAAGCTTTACAGAAGAGCTCCTACAATGAGCAGTTCTTC | CASSEALQKSSYNEQFF
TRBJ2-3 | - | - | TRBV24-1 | TGTGCCACCAGTGATCCTTACAGGGAATCCACAGATACGCAGTATTTT | CATSDPYRESTDTQYF
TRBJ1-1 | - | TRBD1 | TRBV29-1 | TGCAGCGTTAGGACCGGGACAGCCGGCACTGAAGCTTTCTTT | CSVRTGTAGTEAFF
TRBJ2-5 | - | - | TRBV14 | TGTGCCAGCAGCCAAGATCTAGTTGAGACCCAGTACTTC | CASSQDLVETQYF
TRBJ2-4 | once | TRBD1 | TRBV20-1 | TGCAGTGCTAGGGCCCGGGACAGGGTATACTTC | CSARARDRVYF
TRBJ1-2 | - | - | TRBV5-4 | TGTGCCAGCAGCTTCGGTGGCAGCGTCACCTATGGCTACACCTTC | CASSFGGSVTYGYTF
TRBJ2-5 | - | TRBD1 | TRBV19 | TGTGCCAGTAGGAGAACAGGGGTCGAGACCCAGTACTTC | CASRRTGVETQYF
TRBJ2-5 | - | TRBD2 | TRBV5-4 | TGTGCCAGCAGCCCCCTAGCGGGGGGCCAAGAGACCCAGTACTTC | CASSPLAGGQETQYF
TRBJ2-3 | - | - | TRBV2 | TGTGCCACTGGGACTGAGGGAGGTACGCAGTATTTT | CATGTEGGTQYF
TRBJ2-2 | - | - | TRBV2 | TGTGCCAGCAAGGCAGGGACGAACACCGGGGAGCTGTTTTTT | CASKAGTNTGELFF
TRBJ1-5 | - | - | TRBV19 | TGTGCCAGTTATGACACAGGGAGGGGCTTTAGCAATCAGCCCCAGCATTTT | CASYDTGRGFSNQPQHF
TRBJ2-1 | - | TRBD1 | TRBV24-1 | TGTGCCACCAGCCCTTGGGACAGTTCCTACAATGAGCAGTTCTTC | CATSPWDSSYNEQFF
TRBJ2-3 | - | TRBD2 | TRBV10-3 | TGTGCCATCAGTGAGTCGCGCACTAGCGGAGGCACAGATACGCAGTATTTT | CAISESRTSGGTDTQYF
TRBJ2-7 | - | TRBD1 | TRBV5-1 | TGCGCCAGCAGCGATCGGGACAGCGAGGCCTACGAGCAGTACTTC | CASSDRDSEAYEQYF
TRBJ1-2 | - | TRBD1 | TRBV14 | TGTGCCAGCAGCCAAGCCGGGACAGGGGGCTTTGGCTACACCTTC | CASSQAGTGGFGYTF
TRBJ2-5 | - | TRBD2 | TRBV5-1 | TGCGCCAGCAGCACCGAAGCGGGGGCCAGGGAGACCCAGTACTTC | CASSTEAGARETQYF
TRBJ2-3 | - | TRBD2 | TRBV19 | TGTGCCAGTAGTATAGAAGGCGGGGGGCCGACAGATACGCAGTATTTT | CASSIEGGGPTDTQYF
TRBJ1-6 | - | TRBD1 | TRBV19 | TGTGCCAGTAGCAACAGGGGGAGAAAAAATTCACCCCTCCACTTT | CASSNRGRKNSPLHF
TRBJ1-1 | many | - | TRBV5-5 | TGTGCCAGCAGCGTACAGGAGTGGGGCACTGAAGCTTTCTTT | CASSVQEWGTEAFF
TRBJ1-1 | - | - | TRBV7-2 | TGTGCCAGCAGCTTAGTGGTAGGGCAGGGAGCTTTCTTT | CASSLVVGQGAFF
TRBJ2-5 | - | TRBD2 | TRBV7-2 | TGTGCCAGCAGCCCCCCCGGCGGGGGGGCGGAGACCCAGTACTTC | CASSPPGGGAETQYF
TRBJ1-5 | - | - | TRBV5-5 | TGTGCCAGCAGCTTCGGGTTGGGGGGGCGCGGGAGCAATCAGCCCCAGCATTTT | CASSFGLGGRGSNQPQHF
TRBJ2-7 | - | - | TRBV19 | TGTGCCAGTAGTATAGACCGGGGTTCCTACGAGCAGTACTTC | CASSIDRGSYEQYF
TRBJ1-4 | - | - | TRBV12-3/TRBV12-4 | TGTGCCAGCAGGCCCGGGTTGGGTGAAAAACTGTTTTTT | CASRPGLGEKLFF
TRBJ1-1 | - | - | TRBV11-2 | TGTGCCAGCAGCTTCGCGTTAGGGGGGGGTGAAGCTTTCTTT | CASSFALGGGEAFF
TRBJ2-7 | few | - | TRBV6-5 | TGTGCCAGCAGGTCTATAACTGCTCACGAGCAGTACTTC | CASRSITAHEQYF
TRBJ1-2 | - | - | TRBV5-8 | TGTGCCAGCAGCTTGCCCGGTGGGAGCTATGGCTACACCTTC | CASSLPGGSYGYTF
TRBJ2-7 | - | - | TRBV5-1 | TGCGCCAGCAGCTTCCATCAGGGGGGAGAACAGTACTTC | CASSFHQGGEQYF
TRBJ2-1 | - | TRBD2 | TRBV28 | TGTGCCAGCAGGGATCCTAGCGGAGCTTACCGTGAGCAGTTCTTC | CASRDPSGAYREQFF
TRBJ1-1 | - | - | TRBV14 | TGTGCCAGCAGCCAAGCCGGGATGAACACTGAAGCTTTCTTT | CASSQAGMNTEAFF
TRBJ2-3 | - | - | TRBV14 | TGTGCCAGCAGCCAAGTCATTGCAGATACGCAGTATTTT | CASSQVIADTQYF
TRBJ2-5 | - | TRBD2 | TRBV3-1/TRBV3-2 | TGTGCCAGCAGCCTCCGGGGGGGCCTCAAGGAGACCCAGTACTTC | CASSLRGGLKETQYF
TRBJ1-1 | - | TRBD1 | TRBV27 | TGTGCCAGCAGTTTATCCCCCGGACAGGGGATAAACACTGAAGCTTTCTTT | CASSLSPGQGINTEAFF